This is a list of T cell receptor beta chains from one sample in a study of Ad26.COV2.S vaccination and SARS-CoV-2 variants. The table came from immunoSEQ multiplex PCR; TCRdb's copy has only in-frame clones and leaves some out. The profile covers about 400,000 clones, with approximately 87% appearing a single time and 3.5% to 4% taken by the ten largest. Sequenced material: peripheral blood, taken in a trial of Ad26.COV2.S vaccine versus placebo. These receptor sequences come from a person aged 18-65 years who received the Ad26.COV2.S COVID-19 vaccine or a placebo. Each CDR3 is given without its conserved first and last residue. Fields, in order: clone size, V gene, J gene, CDR3 protein. The size field is filled for only some rows; it gives once, few, many or a size class.

clone size: NA; V gene: TRBV4-2; J gene: TRBJ1-2; CDR3 protein: ASSQDVGGRGYT
clone size: NA; V gene: TRBV6-5; J gene: TRBJ2-7; CDR3 protein: ASSLEQGPLEQY
clone size: NA; V gene: TRBV7-9; J gene: TRBJ2-2; CDR3 protein: ASPNTGELF
clone size: NA; V gene: TRBV12-3/TRBV12-4; J gene: TRBJ2-5; CDR3 protein: ASSLVGAETQY
clone size: NA; V gene: TRBV5-1; J gene: TRBJ1-1; CDR3 protein: ASSSGQGWTEAF
clone size: NA; V gene: TRBV7-9; J gene: TRBJ1-5; CDR3 protein: ASSLVRLRDRGNQPQH
clone size: NA; V gene: TRBV7-2; J gene: TRBJ1-6; CDR3 protein: ASSPRTGGPHAPLH
clone size: NA; V gene: TRBV28; J gene: TRBJ1-1; CDR3 protein: ASSYLVRGRTEAF
clone size: once; V gene: TRBV4-3; J gene: TRBJ1-2; CDR3 protein: ASSQDWTAPAYGYT
clone size: NA; V gene: TRBV7-9; J gene: TRBJ2-7; CDR3 protein: ASSTRDTVSYEQY
clone size: NA; V gene: TRBV9; J gene: TRBJ2-7; CDR3 protein: ASHTGTSGSSEQY
clone size: NA; V gene: TRBV5-4; J gene: TRBJ2-1; CDR3 protein: ASSSTWGRYNEQF
clone size: NA; V gene: TRBV7-6; J gene: TRBJ1-6; CDR3 protein: ASSSLAQSQRPSPLH
clone size: NA; V gene: TRBV28; J gene: TRBJ2-7; CDR3 protein: ASRPFRTSGMTYEQY
clone size: NA; V gene: TRBV7-9; J gene: TRBJ2-5; CDR3 protein: ASSLSGTPGETQY
clone size: NA; V gene: TRBV5-4; J gene: TRBJ2-1; CDR3 protein: ASSFSGARNEQF